One T cell receptor beta chain is described in this entry. Measured with immunoSEQ multiplex PCR; TCRdb has only the in-frame clones, and not every one. The sample has roughly 100,000 clones; 80% to 90% are singletons. The data originate from a study of T cell responses to AZD1222 COVID-19 vaccine. This CDR3 contains 13 residues. Germline V lookup: CDR1 LNHDA, CDR2 SQIVND (reference sequence). The ends were cut back, 9 bases at V and 6 bases at J, with 17 bases in the middle. This material consisted of peripheral blood, taken on day 0 of AZD1222 vaccination. The chain couples TRBV19 to TRBJ1-2; a possible D gene is TRBD1 (5 bases). The TCR sequence derives from an adult in good health. CDR3 region: CASGAYGTNGYTF. CDR3 nucleotide sequence: TGTGCCAGCGGGGCCTACGGGACGAATGGCTACACCTTC.